This TCR beta chain originates from a study of human T cells and chemical hapten exposure. Looking at the study overall: Across the whole study, which lasted roughly 24 weeks, patients were given diphenylcyclopropenone on the scalp once a week.

Per the germline V gene, CDR1 is DFQATT and CDR2 is SNEGSKA (reference sequence). Trimming removed 6 bases from V and 7 bases from J, with 10 bases in between. The CDR3 is 10 amino acids. Indicated time point: pre-sensitization, week 0. Treatment of the sample: therapeutic diphenylcyclopropenone sensitization with weekly scalp DPC. Prior to application of each patch test, blood was drawn. General study findings and limits: TCRs exceeding a frequency of 1 in 1000 stayed unchanged under DPC sensitization.

Points on this clonotype: Its target is unknown.

In the library, unique molecular identifiers were attached to individual cDNA molecules. Each CDR3 protein gets one entry after TCRdb re-called the RACE reads with MiXCR. This table has about 300,000 distinct CDR3 sequences, around 5.5% appearing once. V usage is TRBV20-1 and J usage is TRBJ2-7; D call uncertain. This sequence was found in a woman aged 18-29 years with alopecia areata. Some clones in this sample may be carry-over from other donors' samples. Sequenced material: whole blood, taken in connection with sensitization to the hapten diphenylcyclopropenone (DPC). The CDR3 sequence: CSAKAKEQYF. DNA for the CDR3: TGCAGTGCAAAAGCTAAGGAGCAGTACTTC.